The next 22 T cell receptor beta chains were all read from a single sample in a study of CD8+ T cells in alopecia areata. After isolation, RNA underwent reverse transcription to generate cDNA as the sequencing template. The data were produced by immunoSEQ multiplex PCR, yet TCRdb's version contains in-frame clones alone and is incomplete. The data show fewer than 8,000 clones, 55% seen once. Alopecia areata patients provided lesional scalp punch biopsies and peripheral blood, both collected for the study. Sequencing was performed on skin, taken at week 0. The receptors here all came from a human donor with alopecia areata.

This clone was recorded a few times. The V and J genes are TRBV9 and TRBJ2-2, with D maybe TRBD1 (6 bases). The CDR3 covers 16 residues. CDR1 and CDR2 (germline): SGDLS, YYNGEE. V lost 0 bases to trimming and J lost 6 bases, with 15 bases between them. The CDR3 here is CASSVDGTTGPGELFF. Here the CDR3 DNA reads TGTGCCAGCAGCGTAGACGGGACGACAGGTCCCGGGGAGCTGTTTTTT.

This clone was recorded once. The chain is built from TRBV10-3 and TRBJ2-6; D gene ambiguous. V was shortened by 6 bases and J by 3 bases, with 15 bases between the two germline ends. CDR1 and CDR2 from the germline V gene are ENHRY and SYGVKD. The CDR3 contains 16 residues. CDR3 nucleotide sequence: TGTGCCATCAGGGACCCCGGCCTGGATGGGGCCAACGTCCTGACTTTC. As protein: CAIRDPGLDGANVLTF.

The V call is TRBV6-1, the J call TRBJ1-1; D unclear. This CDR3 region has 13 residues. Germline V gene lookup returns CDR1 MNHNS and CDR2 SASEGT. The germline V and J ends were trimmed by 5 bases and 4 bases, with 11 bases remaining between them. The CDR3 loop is CASSKLRATEAFF. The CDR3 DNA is TGTGCCAGCAGTAAACTTCGGGCCACTGAAGCTTTCTTT.

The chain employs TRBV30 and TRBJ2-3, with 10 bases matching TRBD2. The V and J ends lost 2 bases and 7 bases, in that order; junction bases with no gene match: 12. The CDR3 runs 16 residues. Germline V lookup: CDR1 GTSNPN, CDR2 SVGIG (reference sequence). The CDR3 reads CAWSPPLAGEGYTQYF. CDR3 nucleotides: TGTGCCTGGAGTCCACCCCTAGCGGGAGAGGGCTATACGCAGTATTTT.

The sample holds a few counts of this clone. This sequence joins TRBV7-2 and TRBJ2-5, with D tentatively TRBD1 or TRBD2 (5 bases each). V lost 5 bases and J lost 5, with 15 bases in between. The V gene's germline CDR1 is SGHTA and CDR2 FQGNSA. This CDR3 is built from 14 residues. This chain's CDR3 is CASSLSGTLETQYF. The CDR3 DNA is TGTGCCAGCAGCCTTTCCGGGACCTTGGAGACCCAGTACTTC. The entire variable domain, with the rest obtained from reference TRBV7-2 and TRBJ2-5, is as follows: GAGVSQSPSNKVTEKGKDVELRCDPISGHTALYWYRQSLGQGLEFLIYFQGNSAPDKSGLPSDRFSAERTGGSVSTLTIQRTQQEDSAVYLCASSLSGTLETQYFGPGTRLLVL.

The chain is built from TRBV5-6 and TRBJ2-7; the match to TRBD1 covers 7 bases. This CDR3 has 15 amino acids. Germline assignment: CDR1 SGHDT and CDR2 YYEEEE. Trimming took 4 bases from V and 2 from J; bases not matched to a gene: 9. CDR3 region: CASSLNPGQTYEQYF. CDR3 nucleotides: TGTGCCAGCAGCCTAAACCCGGGACAGACCTACGAGCAGTACTTC. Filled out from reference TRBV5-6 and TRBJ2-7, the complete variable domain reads DAGVTQSPTHLIKTRGQQVTLRCSPKSGHDTVSWYQQALGQGPQFIFQYYEEEERQRGNFPDRFSGHQFPNYSSELNVNALLLGDSALYLCASSLNPGQTYEQYFGPGTRLTVT.

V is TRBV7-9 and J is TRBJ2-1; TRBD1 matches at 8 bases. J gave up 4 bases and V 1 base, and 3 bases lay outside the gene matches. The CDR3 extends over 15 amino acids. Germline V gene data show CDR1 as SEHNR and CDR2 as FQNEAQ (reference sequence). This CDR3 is CASSLDRGSYNEQFF. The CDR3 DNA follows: TGTGCCAGCAGCTTAGACAGGGGGAGTTACAATGAGCAGTTCTTC.

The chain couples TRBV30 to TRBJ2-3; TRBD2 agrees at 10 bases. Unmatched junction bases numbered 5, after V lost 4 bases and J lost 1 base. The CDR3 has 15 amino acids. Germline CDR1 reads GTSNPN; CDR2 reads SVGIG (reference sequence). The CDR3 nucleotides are TGTGCCTGGAATAGCGGGGGGATAGGCACAGATACGCAGTATTTT. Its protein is CAWNSGGIGTDTQYF.

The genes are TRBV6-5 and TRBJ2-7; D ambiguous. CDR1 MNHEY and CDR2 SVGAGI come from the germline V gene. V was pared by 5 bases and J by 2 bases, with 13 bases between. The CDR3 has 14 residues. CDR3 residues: CASSEWEVPYEQYF. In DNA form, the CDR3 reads TGTGCCAGCAGTGAATGGGAAGTTCCCTACGAGCAGTACTTC.

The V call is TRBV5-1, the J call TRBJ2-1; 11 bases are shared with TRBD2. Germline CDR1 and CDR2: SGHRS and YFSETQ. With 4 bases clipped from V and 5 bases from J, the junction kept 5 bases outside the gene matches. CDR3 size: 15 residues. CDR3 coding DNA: TGCGCCAGCAGCCTAATAGCGGGAGGGGACAATGAGCAGTTCTTC. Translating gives CASSLIAGGDNEQFF. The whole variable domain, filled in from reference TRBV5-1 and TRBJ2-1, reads KAGVTQTPRYLIKTRGQQVTLSCSPISGHRSVSWYQQTPGQGLQFLFEYFSETQRNKGNFPGRFSGRQFSNSRSEMNVSTLELGDSALYLCASSLIAGGDNEQFFGPGTRLTVL.

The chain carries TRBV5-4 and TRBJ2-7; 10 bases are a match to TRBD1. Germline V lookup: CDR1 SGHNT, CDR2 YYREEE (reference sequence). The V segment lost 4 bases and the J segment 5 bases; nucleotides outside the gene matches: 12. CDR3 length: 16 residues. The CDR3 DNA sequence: TGTGCCAGCAGCCATCTTGGGACAGGGGCGTCGGACGAGCAGTACTTC. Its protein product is CASSHLGTGASDEQYF. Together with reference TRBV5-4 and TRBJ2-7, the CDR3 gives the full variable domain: ETGVTQSPTHLIKTRGQQVTLRCSSQSGHNTVSWYQQALGQGPQFIFQYYREEENGRGNFPPRFSGLQFPNYSSELNVNALELDDSALYLCASSHLGTGASDEQYFGPGTRLTVT.

As DNA, the CDR3 is TGTGCCTGGAGTGGCGGACAGGTTAGCAATCAGCCCCAGCATTTT. Protein sequence: CAWSGGQVSNQPQHF. The chain carries TRBV30 and TRBJ1-5; TRBD1 matches 7 bases. This CDR3 is 15 amino acids long. Germline CDR1 is GTSNPN and CDR2 is SVGIG (reference sequence). The V gene end was trimmed by 1 base and the J gene end by 0 bases; junction bases not matched to a gene: 3.

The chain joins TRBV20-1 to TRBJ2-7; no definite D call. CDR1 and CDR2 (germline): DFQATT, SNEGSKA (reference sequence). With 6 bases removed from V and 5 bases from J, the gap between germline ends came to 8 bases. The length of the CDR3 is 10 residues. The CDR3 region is CSANLNEQYF. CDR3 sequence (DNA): TGCAGTGCAAACCTTAACGAGCAGTACTTC.

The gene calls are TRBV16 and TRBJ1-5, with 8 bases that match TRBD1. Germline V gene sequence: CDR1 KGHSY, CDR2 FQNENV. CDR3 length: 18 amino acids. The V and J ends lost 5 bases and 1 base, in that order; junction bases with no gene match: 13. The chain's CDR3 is CASSAKLGQVSSNQPQHF. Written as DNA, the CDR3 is TGTGCCAGCAGCGCAAAACTGGGACAGGTCTCGAGCAATCAGCCCCAGCATTTT. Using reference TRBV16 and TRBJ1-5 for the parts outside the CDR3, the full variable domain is GEEVAQTPKHLVRGEGQKAKLYCAPIKGHSYVFWYQQVLKNEFKFLISFQNENVFDETGMPKERFSAKCLPNSPCSLEIQATKLEDSAVYFCASSAKLGQVSSNQPQHFGDGTRLSIL.

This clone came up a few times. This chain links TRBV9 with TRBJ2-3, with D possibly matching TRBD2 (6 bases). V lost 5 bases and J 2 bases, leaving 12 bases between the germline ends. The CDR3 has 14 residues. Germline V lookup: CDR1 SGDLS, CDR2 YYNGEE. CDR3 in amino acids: CASSGERVTDTQYF. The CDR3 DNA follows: TGTGCCAGCAGTGGTGAGCGGGTCACAGATACGCAGTATTTT.

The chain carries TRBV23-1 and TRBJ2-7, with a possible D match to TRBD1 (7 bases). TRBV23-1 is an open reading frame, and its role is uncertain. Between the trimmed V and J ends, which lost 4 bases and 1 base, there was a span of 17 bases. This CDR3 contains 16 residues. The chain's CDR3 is CASSPPGGRGSYEQYF. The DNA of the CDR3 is TGCGCCAGCAGTCCCCCCGGGGGCAGGGGGTCCTACGAGCAGTACTTC.

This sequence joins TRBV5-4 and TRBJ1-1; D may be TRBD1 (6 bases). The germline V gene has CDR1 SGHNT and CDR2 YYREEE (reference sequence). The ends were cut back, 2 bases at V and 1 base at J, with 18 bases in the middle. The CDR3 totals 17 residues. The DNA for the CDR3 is TGTGCCAGCAGCTTAGGCAGGGGCGGTCCCAAGAACACTGAAGCTTTCTTT. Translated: CASSLGRGGPKNTEAFF.

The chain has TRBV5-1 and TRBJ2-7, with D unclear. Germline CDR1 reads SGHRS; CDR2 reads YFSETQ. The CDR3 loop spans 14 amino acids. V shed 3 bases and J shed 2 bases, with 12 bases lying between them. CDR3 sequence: CASSWADGAYEQYF. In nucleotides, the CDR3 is TGCGCCAGCAGCTGGGCGGACGGCGCCTACGAGCAGTACTTC.

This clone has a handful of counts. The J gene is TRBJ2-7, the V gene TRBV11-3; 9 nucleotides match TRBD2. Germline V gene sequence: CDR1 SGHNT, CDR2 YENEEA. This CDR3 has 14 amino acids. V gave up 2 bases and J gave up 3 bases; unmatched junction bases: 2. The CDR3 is CASSLSSGNYEQYF. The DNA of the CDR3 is TGTGCCAGCAGCTTATCTAGCGGGAACTACGAGCAGTACTTC.

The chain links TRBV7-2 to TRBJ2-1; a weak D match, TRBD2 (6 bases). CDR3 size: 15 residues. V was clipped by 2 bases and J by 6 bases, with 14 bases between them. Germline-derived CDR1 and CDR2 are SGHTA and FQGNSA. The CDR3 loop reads CASSLLGGTPNEQFF. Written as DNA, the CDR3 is TGTGCCAGCAGCTTATTGGGCGGGACCCCCAATGAGCAGTTCTTC. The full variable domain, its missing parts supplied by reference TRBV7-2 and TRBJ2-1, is GAGVSQSPSNKVTEKGKDVELRCDPISGHTALYWYRQSLGQGLEFLIYFQGNSAPDKSGLPSDRFSAERTGGSVSTLTIQRTQQEDSAVYLCASSLLGGTPNEQFFGPGTRLTVL.

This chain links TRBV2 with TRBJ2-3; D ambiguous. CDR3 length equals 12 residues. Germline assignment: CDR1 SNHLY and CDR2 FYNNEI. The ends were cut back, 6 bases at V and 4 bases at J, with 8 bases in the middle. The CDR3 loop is CASRVGADTQYF. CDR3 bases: TGTGCCAGCAGGGTAGGCGCAGATACGCAGTATTTT.

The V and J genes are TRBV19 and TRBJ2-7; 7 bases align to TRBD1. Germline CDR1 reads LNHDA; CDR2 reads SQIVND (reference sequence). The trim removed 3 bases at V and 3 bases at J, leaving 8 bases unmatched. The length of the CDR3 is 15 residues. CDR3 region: CASSIGTGVFYEQYF. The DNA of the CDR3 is TGTGCCAGTAGTATTGGTACAGGGGTGTTCTACGAGCAGTACTTC.